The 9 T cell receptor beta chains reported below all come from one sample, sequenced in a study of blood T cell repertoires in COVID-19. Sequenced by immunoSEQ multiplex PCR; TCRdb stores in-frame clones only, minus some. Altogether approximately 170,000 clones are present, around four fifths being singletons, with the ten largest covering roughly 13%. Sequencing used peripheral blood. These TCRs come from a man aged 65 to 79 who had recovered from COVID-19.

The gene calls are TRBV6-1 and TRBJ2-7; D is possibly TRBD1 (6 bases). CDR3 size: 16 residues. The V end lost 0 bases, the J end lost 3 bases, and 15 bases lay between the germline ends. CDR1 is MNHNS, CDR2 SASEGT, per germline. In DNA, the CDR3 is TGTGCCAGCAGTGAAGCGGGGGCTCAGAAGGGCTACGAGCAGTACTTC. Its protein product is CASSEAGAQKGYEQYF.

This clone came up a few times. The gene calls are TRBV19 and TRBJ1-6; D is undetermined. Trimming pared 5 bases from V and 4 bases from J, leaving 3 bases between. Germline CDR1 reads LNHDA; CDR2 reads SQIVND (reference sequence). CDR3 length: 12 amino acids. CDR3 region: CASSEYNSPLHF. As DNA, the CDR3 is TGTGCCAGTAGTGAGTATAATTCACCCCTCCACTTT.

The CDR3, as DNA: TGTGCCAGCAGCTTGGACCCGGGACAGCTTAATGAAAAACTGTTTTTT. Its translation is CASSLDPGQLNEKLFF. The V call is TRBV7-2, the J call TRBJ1-4, with TRBD1 matching 7 bases. CDR3 length: 16 amino acids. The J segment lost 4 bases and the V segment lost 3 bases, leaving 8 bases of the junction unmatched. Germline-derived CDR1 and CDR2 are SGHTA and FQGNSA. Using reference TRBV7-2 and TRBJ1-4 for the parts outside the CDR3, the full variable domain is GAGVSQSPSNKVTEKGKDVELRCDPISGHTALYWYRQSLGQGLEFLIYFQGNSAPDKSGLPSDRFSAERTGGSVSTLTIQRTQQEDSAVYLCASSLDPGQLNEKLFFGSGTQLSVL.

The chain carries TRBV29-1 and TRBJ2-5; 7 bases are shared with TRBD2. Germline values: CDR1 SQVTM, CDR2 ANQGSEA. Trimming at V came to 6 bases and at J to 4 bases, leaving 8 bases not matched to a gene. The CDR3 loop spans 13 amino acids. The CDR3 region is CSVSSAGAETQYF. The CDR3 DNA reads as TGCAGCGTCTCCTCGGCGGGAGCAGAGACCCAGTACTTC.

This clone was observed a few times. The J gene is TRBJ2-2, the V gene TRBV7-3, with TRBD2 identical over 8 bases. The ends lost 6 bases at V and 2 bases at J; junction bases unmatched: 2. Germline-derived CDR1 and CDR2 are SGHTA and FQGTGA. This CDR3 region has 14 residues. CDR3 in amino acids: CASRRTSNTGELFF. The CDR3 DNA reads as TGTGCCAGCAGGCGGACTAGCAACACCGGGGAGCTGTTTTTT. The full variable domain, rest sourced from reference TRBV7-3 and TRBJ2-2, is GAGVSQTPSNKVTEKGKYVELRCDPISGHTALYWYRQSLGQGPEFLIYFQGTGAADDSGLPNDRFFAVRPEGSVSTLKIQRTERGDSAVYLCASRRTSNTGELFFGEGSRLTVL.

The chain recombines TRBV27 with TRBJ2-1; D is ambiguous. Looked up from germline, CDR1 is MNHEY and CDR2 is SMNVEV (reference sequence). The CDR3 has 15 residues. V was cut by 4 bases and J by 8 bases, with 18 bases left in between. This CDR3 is CASSSRPGGFDEQFF. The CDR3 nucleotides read TGTGCCAGCAGTTCCCGGCCGGGTGGTTTCGATGAGCAGTTCTTC.

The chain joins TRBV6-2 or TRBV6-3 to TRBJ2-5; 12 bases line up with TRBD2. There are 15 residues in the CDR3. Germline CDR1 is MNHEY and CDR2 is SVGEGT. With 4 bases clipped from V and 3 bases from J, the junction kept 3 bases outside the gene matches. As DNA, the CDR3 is TGTGCCAGCAGTTCCTGGACTAGCGGGGAAGAGACCCAGTACTTC. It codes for CASSSWTSGEETQYF.

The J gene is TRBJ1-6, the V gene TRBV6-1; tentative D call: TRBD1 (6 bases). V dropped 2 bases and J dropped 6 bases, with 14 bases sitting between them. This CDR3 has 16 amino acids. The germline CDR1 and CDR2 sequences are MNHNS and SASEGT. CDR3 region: CASSESPGTTNSPLHF. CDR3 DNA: TGTGCCAGCAGTGAATCACCCGGGACAACTAATTCACCCCTCCACTTT.

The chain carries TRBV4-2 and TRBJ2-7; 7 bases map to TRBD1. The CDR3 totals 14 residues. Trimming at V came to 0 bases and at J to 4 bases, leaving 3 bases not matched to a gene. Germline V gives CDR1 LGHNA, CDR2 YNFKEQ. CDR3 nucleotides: TGTGCCAGCAGCCAAGAAATCAGGGGGTACGAGCAGTACTTC. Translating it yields CASSQEIRGYEQYF.